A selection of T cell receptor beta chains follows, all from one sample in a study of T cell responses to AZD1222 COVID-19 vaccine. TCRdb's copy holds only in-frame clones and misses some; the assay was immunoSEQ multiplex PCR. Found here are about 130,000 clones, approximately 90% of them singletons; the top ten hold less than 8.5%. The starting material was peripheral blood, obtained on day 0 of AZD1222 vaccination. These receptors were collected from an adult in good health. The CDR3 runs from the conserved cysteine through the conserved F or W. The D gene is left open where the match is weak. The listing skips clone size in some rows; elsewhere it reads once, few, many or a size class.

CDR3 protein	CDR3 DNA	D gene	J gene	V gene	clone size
CASSPGPFNEQFF	TGTGCCAGCAGCCCGGGACCGTTCAATGAGCAGTTCTTC	-	TRBJ2-1	TRBV5-4	-
CSASLGTSYEQYF	TGCAGTGCTAGTTTGGGCACCTCCTACGAGCAGTACTTC	-	TRBJ2-7	TRBV20-1	few
CASSLSGVRLAYEQYF	TGTGCCAGCAGCTTGTCAGGGGTCCGTTTAGCCTACGAGCAGTACTTC	-	TRBJ2-7	TRBV5-8	few
CASSSGGGNSPLHF	TGTGCCAGCAGTTCGGGCGGAGGTAATTCACCCCTCCACTTT	-	TRBJ1-6	TRBV6-2/TRBV6-3	-
CASSMSVFSGNTIYF	TGTGCCAGTAGTATGTCAGTCTTCTCTGGAAACACCATATATTTT	-	TRBJ1-3	TRBV19	few
CAVEIRLATNEKLFF	TGTGCCGTAGAGATACGCCTCGCAACTAATGAAAAACTGTTTTTT	-	TRBJ1-4	TRBV30	-
CASSLAPGRRTIYF	TGTGCCAGCAGCTTAGCCCCAGGGAGGCGCACCATATATTTT	-	TRBJ1-3	TRBV11-2	-
CASSLFSGSANTEAFF	TGTGCCAGCAGTTTATTTAGCGGATCGGCGAACACTGAAGCTTTCTTT	-	TRBJ1-1	TRBV27	-
CASSAALRPYEQYF	TGTGCCAGCAGCGCCGCGTTGCGGCCCTACGAGCAGTACTTC	-	TRBJ2-7	TRBV5-5	-
CASSPGQGRAPLHF	TGTGCCAGCAGCCCAGGACAGGGGCGGGCACCCCTCCACTTT	TRBD1	TRBJ1-6	TRBV28	-
CASSEAGNNSPLHF	TGCGCCAGCAGTGAGGCAGGGAATAATTCACCCCTCCACTTT	-	TRBJ1-6	TRBV10-2	-
CASSPLGGDYGYTF	TGTGCCAGCAGCCCCTTGGGGGGGGACTATGGCTACACCTTC	-	TRBJ1-2	TRBV5-6	few
CASSAGQGRPYEQYF	TGTGCCAGCAGCGCGGGACAGGGGCGCCCCTACGAGCAGTACTTC	TRBD1	TRBJ2-7	TRBV9	-
CASSSGGARRETQYF	TGTGCCAGCAGCTCCGGGGGGGCTAGGAGAGAGACCCAGTACTTC	TRBD2	TRBJ2-5	TRBV7-3	-
CASSIVAGETDTQYF	TGTGCCAGTAGTATCGTGGCAGGGGAGACAGATACGCAGTATTTT	-	TRBJ2-3	TRBV19	-
CSVDQTSRGGYNEQFF	TGCAGCGTTGATCAAACTAGCCGGGGCGGATACAATGAGCAGTTCTTC	-	TRBJ2-1	TRBV29-1	-
CASSLTDGFSLVSYNSPLHF	TGCGCCAGCAGCCTGACAGATGGCTTCTCCCTTGTCTCCTATAATTCACCCCTCCACTTT	-	TRBJ1-6	TRBV4-1	-
CASSIDPREEGGNQPQHF	TGTGCCAGTAGTATAGATCCGCGCGAGGAGGGGGGAAATCAGCCCCAGCATTTT	-	TRBJ1-5	TRBV19	-
CASSSTHLPIMNTEAFF	TGTGCCAGCAGTTCGACACACCTTCCCATCATGAACACTGAAGCTTTCTTT	-	TRBJ1-1	TRBV7-9	-
CASSVESGATNEKLFF	TGTGCCAGCAGCGTAGAATCAGGGGCAACTAATGAAAAACTGTTTTTT	-	TRBJ1-4	TRBV9	few
CATSESGTGASGAFF	TGTGCCACCAGTGAATCCGGGACAGGGGCCTCCGGAGCTTTCTTT	TRBD1	TRBJ1-1	TRBV24-1	once
CASSRDRVREQYF	TGTGCCAGCAGCCGGGACAGGGTACGTGAGCAGTACTTC	TRBD1	TRBJ2-7	TRBV5-4	few
CASSLGDGNYGYTF	TGTGCCAGCAGCTTGGGGGACGGGAACTATGGCTACACCTTC	-	TRBJ1-2	TRBV13	-
CASSTQGMNTEAFF	TGTGCCAGCAGTACACAGGGGATGAACACTGAAGCTTTCTTT	TRBD1	TRBJ1-1	TRBV5-6	few
CAAGRKLFF	TGTGCCGCAGGTCGGAAACTGTTTTTT	-	TRBJ1-4	TRBV27	-
CASSDNGGSSDTQYF	TGTGCCAGCAGTGACAACGGGGGGTCCTCAGATACGCAGTATTTT	TRBD2	TRBJ2-3	TRBV6-4	-
CATSAGADTQYF	TGTGCCACCAGTGCTGGGGCAGATACGCAGTATTTT	-	TRBJ2-3	TRBV24-1	-
CASSSRQAGNEKLFF	TGTGCCAGCAGCTCGAGACAGGCAGGGAATGAAAAACTGTTTTTT	-	TRBJ1-4	TRBV11-1	-
CASRGGHGYTF	TGTGCCAGCAGGGGCGGGCATGGCTACACCTTC	-	TRBJ1-2	TRBV6-5	-